This passage covers 4 T cell receptor beta chains from one sample sequenced in a study of blood T cell repertoires in COVID-19. The table came from immunoSEQ multiplex PCR; TCRdb's copy has only in-frame clones and leaves some out. This sample has 150,000 to 200,000 clones, with 86% found just once. Source material: peripheral blood. Source of these receptors: a man between 50 and 59 years old with active or convalescent COVID-19.

This chain's CDR3 is CASAGDNYGYTF. For the CDR3, the DNA is TGTGCCAGTGCAGGGGATAACTATGGCTACACCTTC. V is TRBV19 and J is TRBJ1-2; weak D call: TRBD1 (6 bases). Germline CDR1 reads LNHDA; CDR2 reads SQIVND (reference sequence). V was pared by 8 bases and J by 1 base, with 8 bases between. The CDR3 consists of 12 residues.

The rearrangement links TRBV13 to TRBJ1-2, with D perhaps matching TRBD1 (6 bases). This CDR3 has 14 residues. The germline CDR1 and CDR2 sequences are PRHDT and FYEKMQ (reference sequence). Trimming removed 5 bases from V and 4 bases from J, with 14 bases in between. CDR3 sequence reads: CASSRRTDTYGYTF. CDR3 nucleotide sequence: TGTGCCAGCAGCCGGAGGACAGATACCTATGGCTACACCTTC.

This chain joins TRBV7-9 and TRBJ2-6, with D unclear. Germline-derived CDR1 and CDR2 are SEHNR and FQNEAQ (reference sequence). This CDR3 contains 17 residues. V lost 3 bases and J lost 3, with 15 bases in between. This CDR3 reads CASSFATARFGANVLTF. CDR3 DNA sequence: TGTGCCAGCAGCTTTGCTACAGCTCGCTTTGGGGCCAACGTCCTGACTTTC.

The rearrangement uses TRBV6-1 and TRBJ1-6; D is unresolved. V shed 2 bases and J shed 7 bases, with 6 bases lying between them. CDR1 and CDR2 (germline): MNHNS, SASEGT. This CDR3 has 13 amino acids. DNA of the CDR3: TGTGCCAGCAGTGAACAGTCAAATTCACCCCTCCACTTT. Translated, it gives CASSEQSNSPLHF.